This T cell receptor (beta chain) was identified during a study of TIL therapy for anti-PD-1-resistant metastatic lung cancer. Study summary: Tumor harvest preceded PD-1/PD-L1 blockade, followed by nivolumab treatment.

Time point of the sample: pre-treatment sample, taken before nivolumab and TIL therapy. Note on this clone: Antigen unknown.

Study observations and caveats: Patients were highly selected, enriched for treatment-naive, never-smoker and oncogene-addicted cases.

The immunoSEQ assay was v3. The repertoire was sequenced with immunoSEQ multiplex PCR; TCRdb's copy has only in-frame clones and lacks some. Here the sample spans about 50,000 clones, just over 85% being singletons. The CDR3 loop spans 16 amino acids. The V segment lost 3 bases and the J segment 1 base; nucleotides outside the gene matches: 6. Germline V gives CDR1 PRHDT, CDR2 FYEKMQ (reference sequence). This material consisted of blood, taken at baseline. This clonotype was obtained from a person aged 25 to 85 with non-small cell lung cancer. The chain recombines TRBV13 with TRBJ1-5; 7 bases fit TRBD1. In nucleotides, the CDR3 is TGTGCCAGCAGCTTCAGGACAGGCTCCAGCAATCAGCCCCAGCATTTT. This sequence encodes CASSFRTGSSNQPQHF.